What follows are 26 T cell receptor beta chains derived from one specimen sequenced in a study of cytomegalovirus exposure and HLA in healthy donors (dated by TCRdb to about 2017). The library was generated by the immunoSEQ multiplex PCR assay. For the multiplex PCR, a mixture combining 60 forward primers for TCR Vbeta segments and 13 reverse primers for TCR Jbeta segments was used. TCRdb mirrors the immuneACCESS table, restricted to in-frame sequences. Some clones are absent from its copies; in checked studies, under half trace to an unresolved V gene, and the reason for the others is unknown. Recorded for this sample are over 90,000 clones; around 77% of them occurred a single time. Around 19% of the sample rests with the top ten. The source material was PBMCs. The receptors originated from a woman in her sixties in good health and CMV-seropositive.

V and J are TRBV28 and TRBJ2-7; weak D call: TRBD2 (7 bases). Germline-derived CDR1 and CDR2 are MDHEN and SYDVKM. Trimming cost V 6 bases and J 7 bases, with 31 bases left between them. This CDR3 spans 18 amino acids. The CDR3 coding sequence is TGTGCCAGCAGCCCGGGGGGTGGGAAGGGACATGCAAAATGGGAGCAGTACTTC. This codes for CASSPGGGKGHAKWEQYF.

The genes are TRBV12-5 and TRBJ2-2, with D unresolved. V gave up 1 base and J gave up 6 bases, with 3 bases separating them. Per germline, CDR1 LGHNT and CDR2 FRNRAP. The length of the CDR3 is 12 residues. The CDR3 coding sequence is TGTGCTAGTGGTTTGGGAGCCGGGGAGCTGTTTTTT. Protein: CASGLGAGELFF.

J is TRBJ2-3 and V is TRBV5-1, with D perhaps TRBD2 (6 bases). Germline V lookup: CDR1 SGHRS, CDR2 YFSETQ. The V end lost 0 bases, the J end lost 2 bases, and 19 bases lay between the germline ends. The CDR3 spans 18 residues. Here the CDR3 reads CASSLVGSQRANTDTQYF. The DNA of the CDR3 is TGCGCCAGCAGCTTGGTTGGGTCTCAGCGGGCGAACACAGATACGCAGTATTTT.

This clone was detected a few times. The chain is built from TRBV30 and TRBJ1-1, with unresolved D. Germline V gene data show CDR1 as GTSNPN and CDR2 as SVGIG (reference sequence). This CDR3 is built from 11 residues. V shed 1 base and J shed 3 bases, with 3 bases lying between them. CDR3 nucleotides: TGTGCCTGGAGTGCCTACACTGAAGCTTTCTTT. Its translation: CAWSAYTEAFF.

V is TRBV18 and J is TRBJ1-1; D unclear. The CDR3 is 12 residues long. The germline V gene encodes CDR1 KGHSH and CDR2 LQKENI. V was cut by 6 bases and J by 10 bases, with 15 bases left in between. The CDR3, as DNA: TGTGCCAGCTCTTCCACCGGTTTTCGAGCTTTCTTT. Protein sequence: CASSSTGFRAFF.

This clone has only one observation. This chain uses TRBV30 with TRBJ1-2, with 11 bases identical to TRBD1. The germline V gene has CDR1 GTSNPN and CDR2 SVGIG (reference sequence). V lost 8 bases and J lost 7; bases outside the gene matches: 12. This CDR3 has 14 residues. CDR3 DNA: TGTGCCCTCGGACAGGGGGCGTTTTCGAGTGGCTACACCTTC. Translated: CALGQGAFSSGYTF. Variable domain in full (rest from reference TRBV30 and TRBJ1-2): SQTIHQWPATLVQPVGSPLSLECTVEGTSNPNLYWYRQAAGRGLQLLFYSVGIGQISSEVPQNLSASRPQDRQFILSSKKLLLSDSGFYLCALGQGAFSSGYTFGSGTRLTVV.

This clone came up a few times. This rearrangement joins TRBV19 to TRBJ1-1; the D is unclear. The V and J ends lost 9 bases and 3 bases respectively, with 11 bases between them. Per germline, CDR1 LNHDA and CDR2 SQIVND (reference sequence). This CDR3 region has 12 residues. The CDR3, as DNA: TGTGCCAGCTCGGGGTGGGACACTGAAGCTTTCTTT. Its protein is CASSGWDTEAFF.

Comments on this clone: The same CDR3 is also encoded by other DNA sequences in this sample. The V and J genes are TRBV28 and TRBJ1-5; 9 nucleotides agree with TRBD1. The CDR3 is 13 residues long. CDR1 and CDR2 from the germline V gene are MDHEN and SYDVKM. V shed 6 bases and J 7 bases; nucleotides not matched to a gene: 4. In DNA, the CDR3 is TGTGCCAGCAGAACAGGGGGCTGGCAGCCCCAGCATTTT. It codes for CASRTGGWQPQHF.

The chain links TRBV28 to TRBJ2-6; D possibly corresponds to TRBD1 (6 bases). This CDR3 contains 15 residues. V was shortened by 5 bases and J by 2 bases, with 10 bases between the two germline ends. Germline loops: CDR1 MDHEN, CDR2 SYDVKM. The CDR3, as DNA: TGTGCCAGCAGTGTAGCAGGGGCTGGGGCCAACGTCCTGACTTTC. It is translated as CASSVAGAGANVLTF.

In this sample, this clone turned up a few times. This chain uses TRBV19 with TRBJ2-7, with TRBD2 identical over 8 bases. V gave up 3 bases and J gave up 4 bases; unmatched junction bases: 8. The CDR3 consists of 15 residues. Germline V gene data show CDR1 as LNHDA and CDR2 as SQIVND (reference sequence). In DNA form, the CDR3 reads TGTGCCAGTAGTATTGGGGATAGCGGGATATACGAGCAGTACTTC. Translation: CASSIGDSGIYEQYF.

This chain's CDR3 is CASSIGTDAPYEQYF. The CDR3 region has the DNA TGTGCCAGTAGTATAGGGACTGACGCACCCTACGAGCAGTACTTC. V usage is TRBV19 and J usage is TRBJ2-7; D is perhaps TRBD2 (5 bases). Germline lookup yields CDR1 LNHDA and CDR2 SQIVND (reference sequence). Deletions cut 1 base from V and 2 bases from J, with 12 bases between. The CDR3 runs 15 residues.

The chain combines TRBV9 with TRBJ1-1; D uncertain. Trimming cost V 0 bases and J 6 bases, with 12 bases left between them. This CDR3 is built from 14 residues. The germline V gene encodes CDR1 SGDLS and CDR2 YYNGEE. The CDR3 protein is CASSVDWRLAEAFF. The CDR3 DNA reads TGTGCCAGCAGCGTAGATTGGCGGCTTGCTGAAGCTTTCTTT.

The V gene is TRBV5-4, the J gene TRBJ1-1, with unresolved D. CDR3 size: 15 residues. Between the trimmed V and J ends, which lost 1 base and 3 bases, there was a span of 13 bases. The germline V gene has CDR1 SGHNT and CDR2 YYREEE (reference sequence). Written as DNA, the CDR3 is TGTGCCAGCAGCTTGAACGCGGGCCGGGACACTGAAGCTTTCTTT. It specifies CASSLNAGRDTEAFF. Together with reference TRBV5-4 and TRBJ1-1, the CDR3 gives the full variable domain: ETGVTQSPTHLIKTRGQQVTLRCSSQSGHNTVSWYQQALGQGPQFIFQYYREEENGRGNFPPRFSGLQFPNYSSELNVNALELDDSALYLCASSLNAGRDTEAFFGQGTRLTVV.

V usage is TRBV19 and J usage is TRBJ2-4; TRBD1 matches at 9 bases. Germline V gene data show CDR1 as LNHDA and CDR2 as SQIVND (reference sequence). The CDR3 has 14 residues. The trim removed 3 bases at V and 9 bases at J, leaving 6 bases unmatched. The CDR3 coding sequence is TGTGCCAGTAGTATTACAGGGGGCTTGGTCATTCAGTACTTC. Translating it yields CASSITGGLVIQYF. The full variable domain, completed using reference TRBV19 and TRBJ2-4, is DGGITQSPKYLFRKEGQNVTLSCEQNLNHDAMYWYRQDPGQGLRLIYYSQIVNDFQKGDIAEGYSVSREKKESFPLTVTSAQKNPTAFYLCASSITGGLVIQYFGAGTRLSVL.

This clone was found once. CDR3 sequence: CASSDLQGTDTEAFF. CDR3 coding DNA: TGCGCCAGCAGTGACCTACAGGGGACGGACACTGAAGCTTTCTTT. The V and J genes are TRBV10-1 and TRBJ1-1; TRBD1 matches 7 bases. V gave up 3 bases and J gave up 3 bases; unmatched junction bases: 7. The CDR3 runs to 15 residues. Germline CDR1 WNHNN, CDR2 SYGVQD (reference sequence).

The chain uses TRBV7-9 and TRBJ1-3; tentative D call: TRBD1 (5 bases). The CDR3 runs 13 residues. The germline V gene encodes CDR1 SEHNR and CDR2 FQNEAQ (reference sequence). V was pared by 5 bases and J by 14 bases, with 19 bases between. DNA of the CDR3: TGTGCCAGCAGCCCCCTCGGGGGAAGGGATGTATATTTT. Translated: CASSPLGGRDVYF.

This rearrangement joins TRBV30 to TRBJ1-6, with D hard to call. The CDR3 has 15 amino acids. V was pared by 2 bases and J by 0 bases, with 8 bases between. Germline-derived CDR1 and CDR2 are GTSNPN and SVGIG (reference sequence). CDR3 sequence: CAWSFGSSYNSPLHF. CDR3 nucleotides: TGTGCCTGGAGTTTCGGGAGCTCCTATAATTCACCCCTCCACTTT. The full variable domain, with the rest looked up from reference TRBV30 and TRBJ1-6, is SQTIHQWPATLVQPVGSPLSLECTVEGTSNPNLYWYRQAAGRGLQLLFYSVGIGQISSEVPQNLSASRPQDRQFILSSKKLLLSDSGFYLCAWSFGSSYNSPLHFGNGTRLTVT.

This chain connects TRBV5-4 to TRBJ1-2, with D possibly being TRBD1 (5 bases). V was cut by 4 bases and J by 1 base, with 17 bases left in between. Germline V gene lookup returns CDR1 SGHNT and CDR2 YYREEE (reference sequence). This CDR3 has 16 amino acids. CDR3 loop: CASSAGLGGNNYGYTF. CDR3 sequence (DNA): TGTGCCAGCAGCGCGGGATTGGGGGGAAATAACTATGGCTACACCTTC.

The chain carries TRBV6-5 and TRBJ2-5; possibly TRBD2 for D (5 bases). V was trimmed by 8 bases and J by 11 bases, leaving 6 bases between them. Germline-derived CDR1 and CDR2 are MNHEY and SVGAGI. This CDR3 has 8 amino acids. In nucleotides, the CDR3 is TGTGCCAGCCGAGGGCAGTACTTC. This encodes CASRGQYF.

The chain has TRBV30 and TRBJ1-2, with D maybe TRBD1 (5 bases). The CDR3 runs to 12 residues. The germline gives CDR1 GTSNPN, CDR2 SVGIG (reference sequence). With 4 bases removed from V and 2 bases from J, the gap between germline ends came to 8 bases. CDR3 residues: CAWTTANYGYTF. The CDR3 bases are TGTGCCTGGACGACAGCGAACTATGGCTACACCTTC.

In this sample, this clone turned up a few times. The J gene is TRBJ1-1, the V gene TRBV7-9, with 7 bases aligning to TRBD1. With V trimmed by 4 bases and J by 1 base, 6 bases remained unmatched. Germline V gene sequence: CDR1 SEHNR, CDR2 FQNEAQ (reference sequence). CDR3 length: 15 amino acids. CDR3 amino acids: CASSSFGTENTEAFF. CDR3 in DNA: TGTGCCAGCAGCTCCTTCGGGACAGAGAACACTGAAGCTTTCTTT. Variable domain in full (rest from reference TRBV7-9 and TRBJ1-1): DTGVSQNPRHKITKRGQNVTFRCDPISEHNRLYWYRQTLGQGPEFLTYFQNEAQLEKSRLLSDRFSAERPKGSFSTLEIQRTEQGDSAMYLCASSSFGTENTEAFFGQGTRLTVV.

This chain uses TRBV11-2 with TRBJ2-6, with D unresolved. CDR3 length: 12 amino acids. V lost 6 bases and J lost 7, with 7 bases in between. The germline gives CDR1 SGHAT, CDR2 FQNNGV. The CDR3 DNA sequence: TGTGCCAGCAGTACTGTAGCCAACGTCCTGACTTTC. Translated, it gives CASSTVANVLTF.

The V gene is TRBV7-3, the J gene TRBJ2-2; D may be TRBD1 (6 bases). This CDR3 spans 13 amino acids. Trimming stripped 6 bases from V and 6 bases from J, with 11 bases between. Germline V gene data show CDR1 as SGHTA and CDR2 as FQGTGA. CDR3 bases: TGTGCCAGCAGGGGACATAGCGCCGGGGAGCTGTTTTTT. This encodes CASRGHSAGELFF.

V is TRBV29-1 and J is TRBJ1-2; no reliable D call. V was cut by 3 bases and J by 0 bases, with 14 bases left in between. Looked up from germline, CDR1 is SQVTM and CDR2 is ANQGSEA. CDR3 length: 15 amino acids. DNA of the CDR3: TGCAGCGTTGACCGCGGGGAGGGCTCTAACTATGGCTACACCTTC. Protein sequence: CSVDRGEGSNYGYTF.

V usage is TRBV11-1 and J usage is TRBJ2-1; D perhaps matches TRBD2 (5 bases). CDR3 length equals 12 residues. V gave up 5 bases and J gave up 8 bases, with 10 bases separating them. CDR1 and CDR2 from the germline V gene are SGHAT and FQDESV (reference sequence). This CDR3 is CASSLSRDEQFF. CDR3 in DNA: TGTGCCAGCAGCCTATCGAGGGATGAGCAGTTCTTC.

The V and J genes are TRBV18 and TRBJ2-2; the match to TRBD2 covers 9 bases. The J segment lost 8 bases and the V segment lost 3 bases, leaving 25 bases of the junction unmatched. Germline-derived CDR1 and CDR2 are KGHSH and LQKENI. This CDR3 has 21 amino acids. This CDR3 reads CASSPANLAGVRRSPRGELFF. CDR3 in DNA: TGTGCCAGCTCACCTGCGAATTTAGCGGGAGTCCGTCGGTCCCCTCGGGGGGAGCTGTTTTTT.